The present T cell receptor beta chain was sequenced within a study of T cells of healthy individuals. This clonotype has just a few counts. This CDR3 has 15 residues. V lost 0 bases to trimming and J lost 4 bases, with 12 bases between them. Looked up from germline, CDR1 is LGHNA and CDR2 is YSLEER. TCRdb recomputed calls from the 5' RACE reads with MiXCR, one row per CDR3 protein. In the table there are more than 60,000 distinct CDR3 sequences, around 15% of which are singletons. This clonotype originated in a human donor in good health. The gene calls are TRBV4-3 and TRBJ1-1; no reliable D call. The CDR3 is CASSQDWPEITEAFF. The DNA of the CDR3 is TGCGCCAGCAGCCAAGATTGGCCAGAAATCACTGAAGCTTTCTTT.